The source of this T cell receptor beta chain is a study of CD8 T cells in Susac syndrome. RNA was extracted with the RNeasy kit, and a quantity of about 0.5 to 1 ug was reverse transcribed using random hexamers. The TCR beta CDR3 was amplified by immunoSEQ multiplex PCR across 54 Vbeta, 13 Jbeta. MiXCR, applied by TCRdb to the immunoSEQ multiplex PCR reads, yields one record per CDR3 protein. The sample has approximately 100,000 distinct CDR3 sequences, 90% to 98% seen once; the top ten hold more than 0.08%. CD8+ and CD4+ T cells from blood underwent TCR beta sequencing, which was carried out in a high-throughput format. Both CD4+ and CD8+ T cells were negatively isolated, and TEMRA cells underwent FACS enrichment. Turning to this clonotype: What it binds is not known.

General study points: The study conceded that relatively few individuals underwent its TCR sequencing and HLA analysis.

The material sequenced was CD4+ T cells from PBMCs. The sequence came from a human donor in good health.

CDR3: CSARKGGGTGELFF. The CDR3 DNA reads as TGCAGTGCTAGAAAGGGGGGAGGAACCGGGGAGCTGTTTTTT. The chain uses TRBV20-1 and TRBJ2-2, with D perhaps TRBD1 or TRBD2 (6 bases each). Germline CDR1 reads DFQATT; CDR2 reads SNEGSKA (reference sequence). The CDR3 loop spans 14 amino acids. V lost 2 bases to trimming and J lost 5 bases, with 12 bases between them.